A selection of T cell receptor beta chains follows, all from one sample in a study of blood T cell repertoires in COVID-19. Data came from immunoSEQ multiplex PCR; TCRdb stores just in-frame clones and leaves some out. The table has 350,000 to 400,000 clones, about 88% seen once. The sequenced material came from PBMCs or T cells enriched from blood (not recorded which). The receptors were gathered from a woman in her thirties who had recovered from COVID-19. Both conserved end residues are part of each CDR3. Each record gives: J gene, D gene, V gene, clone size, CDR3 DNA, CDR3 protein. D genes are given only for firm matches. Size is stated for part of the rows, as once, few or many counts, or as a class when the clone is expanded.

TRBJ2-5	NA	TRBV6-5	NA	TGTGCCAGCAGTTACTCGCATGGGGGGGCGAAGGAGACCCAGTACTTC	CASSYSHGGAKETQYF
TRBJ2-1	TRBD2	TRBV2	once	TGTGCCAGCAGCGGACTAGCGGAAAAGGGATCCTACAATGAGCAGTTCTTC	CASSGLAEKGSYNEQFF
TRBJ1-1	NA	TRBV2	NA	TGTGCCAGCAGTGAGGAGGGTCGAGCTTTCTTT	CASSEEGRAFF
TRBJ2-1	TRBD2	TRBV14	NA	TGTGCCAGCAGCGCCGGGACTAGCCCCTACAATGAGCAGTTCTTC	CASSAGTSPYNEQFF
TRBJ2-7	NA	TRBV4-1	NA	TGCGCCAGCAGCCTCGGACTGGTTGGGGAGCAGTACTTC	CASSLGLVGEQYF
TRBJ1-2	NA	TRBV27	NA	TGTGCCAGCAGTTTATCCAGGTACACGAACTATGGCTACACCTTC	CASSLSRYTNYGYTF
TRBJ1-6	TRBD1	TRBV6-6	few	TGTGCCAGCAGTCGCGGCGAAACAGGGGTCTATAATTCACCCCTCCACTTT	CASSRGETGVYNSPLHF
TRBJ1-1	NA	TRBV7-9	few	TGTGCCAGCAGCGGGGACACCACCTTGGGTACTGAAGCTTTCTTT	CASSGDTTLGTEAFF
TRBJ2-1	TRBD1	TRBV18	NA	TGTGCCAGCTCACCGGGGACAGGGACCTACAATGAGCAGTTCTTC	CASSPGTGTYNEQFF
TRBJ2-2	TRBD1	TRBV27	NA	TGTGCCAGCAGTTTATCCGGGACAGGGCTTCGGGACACCGGGGAGCTGTTTTTT	CASSLSGTGLRDTGELFF
TRBJ2-7	TRBD2	TRBV11-2	NA	TGTGCCAGCAGCTTAGGGTGGACTAGCGGGCCCTACGAGCAGTACTTC	CASSLGWTSGPYEQYF
TRBJ2-1	TRBD2	TRBV9	once	TGTGCCAGCAGCGTAGGAGCTCCGGTTCAAAGTGCTAGCGGGGCGAGCTCCTACAATGAGCAGTTCTTC	CASSVGAPVQSASGASSYNEQFF
TRBJ1-4	TRBD1	TRBV5-1	NA	TGCGCCAGCAGCTTACAGGGGGTTGAAAAACTGTTTTTT	CASSLQGVEKLFF
TRBJ1-1	NA	TRBV5-5	NA	TGTGCCAGCAGCTTGTTTCTTTCTGGGGGCGCGAGCACTGAAGCTTTCTTT	CASSLFLSGGASTEAFF
TRBJ1-2	NA	TRBV30	NA	TGTGCCTGGAATACAGGGTTAAACTATGGCTACACCTTC	CAWNTGLNYGYTF
TRBJ1-1	TRBD1	TRBV3-1/TRBV3-2	NA	TGTGCCAGCAGCCAGAGTTTAACAGGGGACACTGAAGCTTTCTTT	CASSQSLTGDTEAFF
TRBJ2-1	TRBD2	TRBV19	NA	TGTGCCAGTGGGAGGACTAGCGGGACCAATGAGCAGTTCTTC	CASGRTSGTNEQFF
TRBJ1-1	NA	TRBV3-1/TRBV3-2	NA	TGTGCCAGCAGCCGAACGGTGAACACTGAAGCTTTCTTT	CASSRTVNTEAFF
TRBJ2-7	TRBD1	TRBV25-1	once	TGTGCCAGCGGGGACAGCTATTCCTTTCCATCCTACGAGCAGTACTTC	CASGDSYSFPSYEQYF
TRBJ1-5	NA	TRBV28	NA	TGTGCCAGCAGTCCCTCGACCGGGGGGCCGCCCCAGCATTTT	CASSPSTGGPPQHF
TRBJ1-4	TRBD1	TRBV7-6	NA	TGTGCCAGCAGCTTTCGACAGGGGGCAGACGAAAAACTGTTTTTT	CASSFRQGADEKLFF
TRBJ1-2	TRBD1	TRBV6-5	NA	TGTGCCAGCAGCCGAACAGGGGCCGGCTACACCTTC	CASSRTGAGYTF
TRBJ2-7	NA	TRBV27	few	TGTGCCAGCAGTTCGTTGGTGGGGAGCTCCTACGAGCAGTACTTC	CASSSLVGSSYEQYF
TRBJ1-2	TRBD1	TRBV2	NA	TGTGCCAGCAGTTCCATGGGACAGATCCTTTATGGCTACACCTTC	CASSSMGQILYGYTF
TRBJ2-1	TRBD1	TRBV6-1	NA	TGTGCCAGCAGTGATCGGACAGGGGGGTCTGGTGAGCAGTTCTTC	CASSDRTGGSGEQFF